One and the same sample provided the 27 T cell receptor beta chains below, sequenced in a study of CD8 T cells in Susac syndrome. cDNA came from about 0.5 to 1 ug RNA primed by random hexamers. TCRdb re-derived calls from the immunoSEQ multiplex PCR reads in MiXCR, one entry per CDR3 protein. The data hold about 150,000 distinct CDR3 sequences, with roughly 95% observed a single time. Sequencing input: CD4+ T cells from PBMCs. These receptors all stem from a human donor with Susac syndrome.

V is TRBV7-9 and J is TRBJ1-1, with D perhaps TRBD1 (6 bases). Looked up from germline, CDR1 is SEHNR and CDR2 is FQNEAQ (reference sequence). The CDR3 sequence is 11 residues long. Trimming shortened V by 11 bases and J by 4 bases, and 11 bases separated the two germline ends. CDR3 bases: TGTGCCGGGAACAGGGTCACTGAAGCTTTCTTT. This translates into CAGNRVTEAFF.

V gene TRBV20-1 combines with J gene TRBJ2-1; 7 bases map to TRBD2. CDR1 and CDR2 (germline): DFQATT, SNEGSKA (reference sequence). There are 13 residues in the CDR3. With V trimmed by 1 base and J by 5 bases, 2 bases remained unmatched. The CDR3 reads CSARGTRNNEQFF. CDR3 DNA sequence: TGCAGTGCTAGAGGGACTAGAAACAATGAGCAGTTCTTC.

The chain is built from TRBV25-1 and TRBJ1-1, with 9 bases that match TRBD1. V was pared by 7 bases and J by 3 bases, with 3 bases of the junction left unmatched. The CDR3 length is 13 residues. Germline loops: CDR1 MGHDK, CDR2 SYGVNS. CDR3 sequence: CASTGTGYTEAFF. As DNA, the CDR3 is TGTGCCAGCACCGGGACAGGGTACACTGAAGCTTTCTTT.

The chain carries TRBV3-1 and TRBJ2-5; 8 bases match TRBD2. CDR3 length: 17 amino acids. The junction had 11 bases not matched to a gene; V was cut back by 3 bases and J by 2 bases. The V gene's germline CDR1 is LGHDT and CDR2 YNNKEL (reference sequence). CDR3 bases: TGTGCCAGCAGCCATTACCTGTTGCGGGGGGTGCAAGAGACCCAGTACTTC. This encodes CASSHYLLRGVQETQYF.

This rearrangement joins TRBV20-1 to TRBJ2-1; no firm D call. The germline V gene has CDR1 DFQATT and CDR2 SNEGSKA (reference sequence). CDR3 length equals 11 residues. V lost 3 bases and J lost 10, with 10 bases in between. The CDR3 loop reads CSASWLEEQFF. The DNA of the CDR3 is TGCAGTGCTAGCTGGCTGGAGGAGCAGTTCTTC.

This clonotype was detected once. CDR3 nucleotide sequence: TGCAGTGCTGGCAAGGCTAGCGGCTACAATGAGCAGTTCTTC. Translating gives CSAGKASGYNEQFF. The chain links TRBV20-1 to TRBJ2-1, with 7 positions matching TRBD2. The germline gives CDR1 DFQATT, CDR2 SNEGSKA (reference sequence). This CDR3 has 14 amino acids. Germline trimming cut 5 bases from V and 3 bases from J; bases unmatched to any gene: 7.

V usage is TRBV25-1 and J usage is TRBJ1-6; the D gene is possibly TRBD1 (5 bases). Per germline, CDR1 MGHDK and CDR2 SYGVNS. The CDR3 contains 16 residues. Trimming removed 2 bases from V and 1 base from J, with 9 bases in between. DNA for the CDR3: TGTGCCAGCAGTGAACAGGGTGGTTCCTATAATTCACCCCTCCACTTT. Its protein is CASSEQGGSYNSPLHF.

This chain links TRBV7-9 with TRBJ2-3, with 7 bases identical to TRBD2. V shed 5 bases and J 2 bases; nucleotides not matched to a gene: 7. Germline CDR1 SEHNR, CDR2 FQNEAQ (reference sequence). CDR3 size: 15 residues. In DNA, the CDR3 is TGTGCCAGCAGCCTTACTGCGGGAGCCACAGATACGCAGTATTTT. It specifies CASSLTAGATDTQYF.

The chain joins TRBV20-1 to TRBJ2-5; D is perhaps TRBD2 (5 bases). CDR1 is DFQATT and CDR2 is SNEGSKA in the germline V gene (reference sequence). The CDR3 length is 14 residues. V was trimmed by 6 bases and J by 2 bases, leaving 16 bases between them. The CDR3 coding sequence is TGCAGTGCGGCACGAGGGTTACGGCAAGAGACCCAGTACTTC. This gives the protein CSAARGLRQETQYF.

The chain uses TRBV25-1 and TRBJ2-1, with D perhaps given as TRBD1 or TRBD2 (5 bases each). The CDR3 sequence is 12 residues long. Germline-derived CDR1 and CDR2 are MGHDK and SYGVNS. Trimming removed 7 bases at V and 8 bases at J, with 12 bases between. The CDR3 DNA reads as TGTGCCAGCACCCGAGGGACGGATGAGCAGTTCTTC. This translates into CASTRGTDEQFF.

V gene TRBV19 combines with J gene TRBJ2-6; D is unresolved. The germline V and J ends were trimmed by 3 bases and 0 bases, with 12 bases remaining between them. CDR3 length: 17 residues. The V gene's germline CDR1 is LNHDA and CDR2 SQIVND (reference sequence). DNA for the CDR3: TGTGCCAGTAGTATCCCCGCCTCCCTCTCTGGGGCCAACGTCCTGACTTTC. It encodes CASSIPASLSGANVLTF.

The chain recombines TRBV24-1 with TRBJ1-3; D gene unclear. The ends were cut back, 4 bases at V and 10 bases at J, with 16 bases in the middle. CDR3 length equals 14 residues. Germline V CDR1 and CDR2: KGHDR, SFDVKD. CDR3 DNA: TGTGCCACCAGTGACTCCCGTTCCCCGAGGACCATATATTTT. Protein product: CATSDSRSPRTIYF.

The chain employs TRBV18 and TRBJ1-6; D uncertain. CDR3 length: 13 amino acids. V was pared by 1 base and J by 7 bases, with 5 bases between. Germline lookup yields CDR1 KGHSH and CDR2 LQKENI. The CDR3 DNA reads TGTGCCAGCTCACCACACAAGAATTCACCCCTCCACTTT. Translating it yields CASSPHKNSPLHF.

This chain joins TRBV29-1 and TRBJ2-7, with D maybe TRBD1 (6 bases). This CDR3 region has 13 residues. The germline CDR1 and CDR2 sequences are SQVTM and ANQGSEA. V was pared by 4 bases and J by 3 bases, with 13 bases between. CDR3 residues: CSVGSGEIYEQYF. Here the CDR3 DNA reads TGCAGCGTTGGCTCAGGGGAAATCTACGAGCAGTACTTC.

V and J are TRBV27 and TRBJ1-5; a possible D gene is TRBD1 (6 bases). Trimming took 3 bases from V and 3 from J, leaving 12 bases between them. The CDR3 length is 15 residues. In germline, CDR1 is MNHEY, CDR2 SMNVEV (reference sequence). CDR3 coding DNA: TGTGCCAGCAGTTTCTCAGGGGCTACCAATCAGCCCCAGCATTTT. Translated: CASSFSGATNQPQHF.

This clonotype was seen once. The chain carries TRBV4-1 and TRBJ2-5; no clear D gene. CDR3 length: 13 residues. Trimming took 1 base from V and 4 from J, leaving 7 bases between them. CDR1 MGHRA and CDR2 YSYEKL come from the germline V gene. The DNA for the CDR3 is TGCGCCAGCAGCCAAGCGGGCCGAGAGACCCAGTACTTC. Translated: CASSQAGRETQYF.

The chain recombines TRBV12-3 or TRBV12-4 with TRBJ2-3, with D unresolved. V lost 3 bases, J lost 9 bases, and 10 bases lay in between. This CDR3 spans 12 amino acids. Written as DNA, the CDR3 is TGTGCCAGCAGTTTGGCAGTCGACACGCAGTATTTT. Protein: CASSLAVDTQYF.

The V and J genes are TRBV11-2 and TRBJ2-2, with 8 nucleotides matching TRBD1. Trimming removed 4 bases from V and 4 bases from J; junction bases left unmatched: 2. Per the germline V gene, CDR1 is SGHAT and CDR2 is FQNNGV. The CDR3 extends over 14 amino acids. The CDR3 reads CASSSGTGTGELFF. The CDR3 DNA is TGTGCCAGCAGCTCCGGGACAGGCACCGGGGAGCTGTTTTTT. Complete variable domain (other parts from reference TRBV11-2 and TRBJ2-2): EAGVAQSPRYKIIEKRQSVAFWCNPISGHATLYWYQQILGQGPKLLIQFQNNGVVDDSQLPKDRFSAERLKGVDSTLKIQPAKLEDSAVYLCASSSGTGTGELFFGEGSRLTVL.

The chain recombines TRBV27 with TRBJ2-2, with a weak D call TRBD1 (6 bases). Per germline, CDR1 MNHEY and CDR2 SMNVEV (reference sequence). V dropped 5 bases and J dropped 0 bases, with 10 bases sitting between them. The CDR3 runs to 15 residues. CDR3 nucleotides: TGTGCCAGCAGTGGTGGGACATCGAACACCGGGGAGCTGTTTTTT. It encodes CASSGGTSNTGELFF.

This chain links TRBV2 with TRBJ1-5; D is ambiguous. The CDR3 totals 14 residues. Trimming left V 3 bases short and J 0 bases short, with 6 bases between. CDR1 and CDR2 (germline): SNHLY, FYNNEI. CDR3 DNA sequence: TGTGCCAGCAGTGAGGCTTATAGCAATCAGCCCCAGCATTTT. This translates into CASSEAYSNQPQHF. Full variable domain (missing parts from reference TRBV2 and TRBJ1-5): EPEVTQTPSHQVTQMGQEVILRCVPISNHLYFYWYRQILGQKVEFLVSFYNNEISEKSEIFDDQFSVERPDGSNFTLKIRSTKLEDSAMYFCASSEAYSNQPQHFGDGTRLSIL.

The V gene is TRBV5-4, the J gene TRBJ2-5; unclear D gene. Germline loops: CDR1 SGHNT, CDR2 YYREEE (reference sequence). V lost 0 bases to trimming and J lost 5 bases, with 14 bases between them. The CDR3 sequence is 15 residues long. Here the CDR3 reads CASSLGAASGETQYF. CDR3 nucleotides: TGTGCCAGCAGCTTGGGGGCGGCGTCCGGGGAGACCCAGTACTTC.

This chain connects TRBV6-5 to TRBJ1-5; a weak D match, TRBD1 (6 bases). Germline CDR1 MNHEY, CDR2 SVGAGI. The V and J ends lost 0 bases and 7 bases respectively, with 19 bases between them. The CDR3 contains 17 residues. The CDR3: CASSYSNTWGGGQPQHF. The CDR3 DNA reads as TGTGCCAGCAGTTACTCGAACACCTGGGGCGGGGGCCAGCCCCAGCATTTT.

The chain recombines TRBV11-2 with TRBJ2-7; D may be TRBD1 (6 bases). The CDR3 contains 14 residues. CDR1 and CDR2 (germline): SGHAT, FQNNGV. V was pared by 2 bases and J by 3 bases, with 11 bases between. The CDR3: CASSLYGDNYEQYF. As DNA, the CDR3 is TGTGCCAGCAGCTTATATGGGGACAACTACGAGCAGTACTTC. Variable domain in full (rest from reference TRBV11-2 and TRBJ2-7): EAGVAQSPRYKIIEKRQSVAFWCNPISGHATLYWYQQILGQGPKLLIQFQNNGVVDDSQLPKDRFSAERLKGVDSTLKIQPAKLEDSAVYLCASSLYGDNYEQYFGPGTRLTVT.

The rearrangement joins TRBV5-4 to TRBJ2-3; D is undetermined. Germline V lookup: CDR1 SGHNT, CDR2 YYREEE (reference sequence). The CDR3 consists of 15 residues. V lost 6 bases to trimming and J lost 4 bases, with 18 bases between them. The CDR3 region has the DNA TGTGCCAGCACGCGAACTTTAGGAGCAGCAGATACGCAGTATTTT. Protein product: CASTRTLGAADTQYF.

The chain is built from TRBV20-1 and TRBJ2-3; D might be TRBD1 or TRBD2, each matching 6 bases. V lost 0 bases, J lost 6 bases, and 16 bases lay in between. The CDR3 loop spans 15 amino acids. Germline CDR1 and CDR2: DFQATT and SNEGSKA (reference sequence). CDR3 amino acids: CSARDTRGAWDTQYF. The CDR3 DNA reads as TGCAGTGCTAGAGATACGAGGGGGGCCTGGGATACGCAGTATTTT.

V and J are TRBV2 and TRBJ1-5; D unclear. The CDR3 spans 15 residues. Looked up from germline, CDR1 is SNHLY and CDR2 is FYNNEI. Trimming took 4 bases from V and 0 from J, leaving 10 bases between them. CDR3 nucleotide sequence: TGTGCCAGCAGTGCTGCGGGTTATAGCAATCAGCCCCAGCATTTT. Translated: CASSAAGYSNQPQHF. Complete variable domain (other parts from reference TRBV2 and TRBJ1-5): EPEVTQTPSHQVTQMGQEVILRCVPISNHLYFYWYRQILGQKVEFLVSFYNNEISEKSEIFDDQFSVERPDGSNFTLKIRSTKLEDSAMYFCASSAAGYSNQPQHFGDGTRLSIL.

The chain joins TRBV3-1 to TRBJ1-1, with D maybe TRBD1 (5 bases). The CDR3 is 15 amino acids. V shed 0 bases and J shed 4 bases, with 12 bases lying between them. Germline CDR1 is LGHDT and CDR2 is YNNKEL (reference sequence). CDR3 in DNA: TGTGCCAGCAGCCAAGATCCGCAGGGACGCACTGAAGCTTTCTTT. Its translation is CASSQDPQGRTEAFF.